The 32 T cell receptor beta chains below all came from one sample that was sequenced in a study of cytomegalovirus exposure and HLA in healthy donors. PCR primers comprised 60 Vbeta and 13 Jbeta primers. The table came from immunoSEQ multiplex PCR; TCRdb's copy has only in-frame clones and leaves some out. The sample holds tens of thousands of clones; around 80% are singletons and the top ten take about 1.9%. The sequencing input was PBMCs. These receptors originate from a man younger than 35 in good health and CMV-seronegative.

A remark on this clone: The sample contains more than one DNA sequence encoding this CDR3. V usage is TRBV7-9 and J usage is TRBJ2-7; D is unclear. V was cut by 2 bases and J by 2 bases, with 10 bases left in between. Per the germline V gene, CDR1 is SEHNR and CDR2 is FQNEAQ (reference sequence). The CDR3 loop spans 14 amino acids. This chain's CDR3 is CASSLFTAAYEQYF. Here the CDR3 DNA reads TGTGCCAGCAGCTTATTTACAGCCGCCTACGAGCAGTACTTC. Together with reference TRBV7-9 and TRBJ2-7, the CDR3 gives the full variable domain: DTGVSQNPRHKITKRGQNVTFRCDPISEHNRLYWYRQTLGQGPEFLTYFQNEAQLEKSRLLSDRFSAERPKGSFSTLEIQRTEQGDSAMYLCASSLFTAAYEQYFGPGTRLTVT.

The CDR3 here is CASSRSQGAGYTF. The CDR3 coding sequence is TGTGCCAGCAGTCGTTCCCAGGGGGCTGGCTACACCTTC. V and J are TRBV9 and TRBJ1-2; 8 bases fit TRBD1. CDR3 length: 13 amino acids. J lost 7 bases, V lost 5 bases, and 7 bases had no gene match. CDR1 is SGDLS, CDR2 YYNGEE, per germline.

The chain couples TRBV10-3 to TRBJ2-7; TRBD1 matches 11 bases. Germline-derived CDR1 and CDR2 are ENHRY and SYGVKD. The length of the CDR3 is 14 residues. Germline trimming cut 3 bases from V and 4 bases from J; bases unmatched to any gene: 2. The CDR3 spells CAISEGTGGYEQYF. The CDR3 DNA is TGTGCCATCAGTGAAGGGACAGGGGGTTACGAGCAGTACTTC.

In DNA form, the CDR3 reads TGCGCCAGCAGCCAAGGGGCCTTAGCCAAAAACATTCAGTACTTC. Its translation is CASSQGALAKNIQYF. The chain carries TRBV4-3 and TRBJ2-4; no clear D. The CDR3 is 15 amino acids. Germline CDR1 LGHNA, CDR2 YSLEER. The V and J ends lost 1 base and 0 bases respectively, with 7 bases between them.

V and J are TRBV19 and TRBJ2-5; perhaps TRBD1 as D (6 bases). The length of the CDR3 is 14 residues. Per the germline V gene, CDR1 is LNHDA and CDR2 is SQIVND (reference sequence). V was pared by 1 base and J by 5 bases, with 11 bases between. In nucleotides, the CDR3 is TGTGCCAGTAGTATAGTGGCAAGGGGGGAGACCCAGTACTTC. Translating gives CASSIVARGETQYF.

This chain joins TRBV7-3 and TRBJ2-2; perhaps TRBD1 as D (5 bases). V dropped 7 bases and J dropped 5 bases, with 8 bases sitting between them. Germline CDR1 is SGHTA and CDR2 is FQGTGA. The CDR3 has 12 residues. The CDR3 coding sequence is TGTGCCAGCACCCAGGGTACCGGGGAGCTGTTTTTT. It encodes CASTQGTGELFF.

The chain couples TRBV27 to TRBJ1-1; D possibly corresponds to TRBD1 (6 bases). Trimming took 9 bases from V and 3 from J, leaving 17 bases between them. CDR3 length equals 14 residues. CDR1 and CDR2 (germline): MNHEY, SMNVEV (reference sequence). The CDR3 DNA sequence: TGTGCCAGTACTAAGGACAGAAGGTACACTGAAGCTTTCTTT. Amino acid sequence: CASTKDRRYTEAFF.

The chain couples TRBV6-1 to TRBJ2-4; 8 bases are a match to TRBD1. Germline CDR1 MNHNS, CDR2 SASEGT. The V segment lost 6 bases and the J segment 9 bases; nucleotides outside the gene matches: 7. The CDR3 has 13 amino acids. This CDR3 reads CASSDGQGVIQYF. CDR3 in DNA: TGTGCCAGCAGCGACGGACAGGGTGTCATTCAGTACTTC.

This sequence joins TRBV7-9 and TRBJ1-6, with 7 bases matching TRBD1. Trimming cost V 5 bases and J 7 bases; bases outside gene matches: 11. The CDR3 is 16 amino acids. Germline CDR1 and CDR2: SEHNR and FQNEAQ (reference sequence). The CDR3 sequence: CASSARQGTANSPLHF. CDR3 in DNA: TGTGCCAGCAGCGCGCGACAGGGAACGGCAAATTCACCCCTCCACTTT.

The chain recombines TRBV6-5 with TRBJ1-5; D is uncertain. Trimming removed 4 bases from V and 3 bases from J, with 10 bases in between. The CDR3 runs 14 residues. CDR1 is MNHEY, CDR2 SVGAGI, per germline. The CDR3 coding sequence is TGTGCCAGCAGTTTGCGCGAGAACAATCAGCCCCAGCATTTT. Its protein product is CASSLRENNQPQHF.

This chain uses TRBV6-1 with TRBJ1-1; D remains ambiguous. This CDR3 region has 13 residues. V was shortened by 3 bases and J by 8 bases, with 13 bases between the two germline ends. From germline, CDR1 is MNHNS and CDR2 SASEGT. The DNA of the CDR3 is TGTGCCAGCAGTGAGGCCCACAGTGGAGAAGCTTTCTTT. It codes for CASSEAHSGEAFF.

V gene TRBV10-1 combines with J gene TRBJ1-2, with no clear D. Germline CDR1 WNHNN, CDR2 SYGVQD (reference sequence). V was clipped by 6 bases and J by 4 bases, with 24 bases between them. CDR3 size: 17 residues. The CDR3 nucleotides read TGCGCCAGCAGCCTGCGGACGGGAAGAGTAAGGTTCTATGGCTACACCTTC. This codes for CASSLRTGRVRFYGYTF.

V gene TRBV25-1 combines with J gene TRBJ2-7; 9 bases fit TRBD2. Trimming cost V 7 bases and J 4 bases; bases outside gene matches: 11. CDR1 is MGHDK and CDR2 is SYGVNS in the germline V gene. The length of the CDR3 is 15 residues. The CDR3 reads CASTGSGSNGYEQYF. CDR3 sequence (DNA): TGTGCCAGCACGGGTAGCGGGAGCAATGGGTACGAGCAGTACTTC.

The J gene is TRBJ2-3, the V gene TRBV7-2; 7 bases align to TRBD2. Unmatched junction bases numbered 6, after V lost 4 bases and J lost 2 bases. Germline CDR1 SGHTA, CDR2 FQGNSA. The CDR3 is 15 amino acids. The CDR3 region is CASSSPSGNTDTQYF. The CDR3 nucleotides are TGTGCCAGCAGCTCACCTAGCGGAAACACAGATACGCAGTATTTT.

This chain joins TRBV9 and TRBJ1-5, with 9 bases lining up with TRBD1. In germline, CDR1 is SGDLS, CDR2 YYNGEE. The CDR3 consists of 15 residues. With 0 bases clipped from V and 5 bases from J, the junction kept 3 bases outside the gene matches. CDR3 amino acids: CASSVGDRGDQPQHF. The CDR3 DNA sequence: TGTGCCAGCAGCGTAGGAGACAGGGGGGATCAGCCCCAGCATTTT.

This chain joins TRBV21-1 and TRBJ2-7; the table's D call, TRBD2, has no DNA check behind it. TRBV21-1 is classified as a pseudogene. The CDR3 totals 19 residues. The CDR3 is CASSKWAGGQSPSSYEQYF. The CDR3 DNA is TGTGCCAGCAGCAAATGGGCGGGAGGCCAGTCCCCTAGTTCCTACGAGCAGTACTTC.

This clone was recorded once. The rearrangement uses TRBV7-3 and TRBJ1-5; a possible D gene is TRBD1 (5 bases). With 1 base removed from V and 1 base from J, the gap between germline ends came to 8 bases. CDR3 length: 15 amino acids. Per the germline V gene, CDR1 is SGHTA and CDR2 is FQGTGA. CDR3 coding DNA: TGTGCCAGCAGCTTAAAGGGGATGAGCAATCAGCCCCAGCATTTT. It encodes CASSLKGMSNQPQHF.

The genes are TRBV4-1 and TRBJ2-4; 9 nucleotides agree with TRBD1. CDR3 length: 16 amino acids. Germline V gives CDR1 MGHRA, CDR2 YSYEKL. J lost 3 bases, V lost 5 bases, and 8 bases had no gene match. The CDR3, as DNA: TGCGCCAGCAGCATAACAGGGGGCATGGGCAAAAACATTCAGTACTTC. Encoded protein: CASSITGGMGKNIQYF.

CDR3 in DNA: TGCGCCAGCAGCCCGGACAGGGGGCGGCGTGAGCAGTTCTTC. It translates to CASSPDRGRREQFF. This rearrangement joins TRBV4-1 to TRBJ2-1, with TRBD1 identical over 11 bases. Unmatched junction bases numbered 5, after V lost 4 bases and J lost 9 bases. The length of the CDR3 is 14 residues. The germline CDR1 and CDR2 sequences are MGHRA and YSYEKL.

The J gene is TRBJ2-7, the V gene TRBV9; possibly TRBD1 for D (6 bases). V was trimmed by 4 bases and J by 3 bases, leaving 14 bases between them. CDR1 and CDR2 from the germline V gene are SGDLS and YYNGEE. This CDR3 region has 14 residues. CDR3 bases: TGTGCCAGCAGCACTCCAAACAGGGACTACGAGCAGTACTTC. Amino acid sequence: CASSTPNRDYEQYF.

The rearrangement links TRBV6-6 to TRBJ1-1; TRBD1 agrees at 7 bases. Per the germline V gene, CDR1 is MNHNY and CDR2 is SVGAGI (reference sequence). V gave up 6 bases and J gave up 6 bases; unmatched junction bases: 7. The CDR3 is 13 residues long. CDR3 DNA: TGTGCCAGCAGACAAACAGGGGTTGCTGAAGCTTTCTTT. This codes for CASRQTGVAEAFF.

This sequence joins TRBV7-3 and TRBJ2-3; no clear D. The CDR3 sequence is 13 residues long. Looked up from germline, CDR1 is SGHTA and CDR2 is FQGTGA. V was trimmed by 2 bases and J by 0 bases, leaving 3 bases between them. The CDR3 here is CASSLPSTDTQYF. CDR3 nucleotide sequence: TGTGCCAGCAGCTTACCTAGCACAGATACGCAGTATTTT.

This clone was counted only a few times. The gene calls are TRBV6-5 and TRBJ1-1; D gene unclear. In germline, CDR1 is MNHEY, CDR2 SVGAGI. The CDR3 spans 13 residues. The CDR3 bases are TGTGCGAGCGGGTTAGGGAGAAATACTGAAGCTTTCTTT. Protein product: CASGLGRNTEAFF.

The V call is TRBV5-1, the J call TRBJ2-1; no clear D gene. The CDR3 spans 16 residues. Germline V gives CDR1 SGHRS, CDR2 YFSETQ. Between the trimmed V and J ends, which lost 0 bases and 0 bases, there was a span of 10 bases. In DNA form, the CDR3 reads TGCGCCAGCAGCTTGGGACACGAGAGCTCCTACAATGAGCAGTTCTTC. It translates to CASSLGHESSYNEQFF.

The V call is TRBV5-1, the J call TRBJ2-7; TRBD1 agrees at 8 bases. V was pared by 6 bases and J by 5 bases, with 10 bases of the junction left unmatched. This CDR3 has 14 residues. Germline V gives CDR1 SGHRS, CDR2 YFSETQ. CDR3 DNA sequence: TGCGCCAGCAATAGACAGGGGTACGTAGACGAGCAGTACTTC. Translation: CASNRQGYVDEQYF.

This chain joins TRBV4-2 and TRBJ2-3; D remains unclear. The CDR3 runs to 13 residues. Trimming left V 1 base short and J 3 bases short, with 5 bases between. In germline, CDR1 is LGHNA, CDR2 YNFKEQ. The CDR3 DNA reads TGTGCCAGCAGCCAAGGGGCGACAGATACGCAGTATTTT. It translates to CASSQGATDTQYF.

The chain joins TRBV5-6 to TRBJ2-7; 9 nucleotides agree with TRBD1. Germline-derived CDR1 and CDR2 are SGHDT and YYEEEE. The V and J ends lost 4 bases and 1 base, in that order; junction bases with no gene match: 12. The CDR3 is 17 amino acids. The CDR3 sequence: CASSRDRVNYGSYEQYF. As DNA, the CDR3 is TGTGCCAGCAGCAGGGACAGGGTAAACTACGGATCCTACGAGCAGTACTTC.

A word on this clone: The junction departs from germline at one end; a sequencing error may be responsible. The chain carries TRBV7-9 and TRBJ1-4; no definite D call. The V gene's germline CDR1 is SEHNR and CDR2 FQNEAQ (reference sequence). This CDR3 comprises 15 residues. CDR3 sequence: CSSSSGEATNEKLFF. The CDR3 DNA reads as TGTTCCAGCAGCTCTGGGGAGGCAACTAATGAAAAACTGTTTTTT.

The rearrangement links TRBV18 to TRBJ1-2; D uncertain. The length of the CDR3 is 13 residues. Germline CDR1 reads KGHSH; CDR2 reads LQKENI. V was pared by 5 bases and J by 5 bases, with 12 bases between. The CDR3 DNA reads as TGTGCCAGCTCAGCCGACAAGATTTATGGCTACACCTTC. Translation gives CASSADKIYGYTF.

The genes are TRBV27 and TRBJ2-7; D may be TRBD2 (5 bases). V lost 3 bases, J lost 3 bases, and 9 bases lay in between. This CDR3 comprises 13 residues. Germline V gene data show CDR1 as MNHEY and CDR2 as SMNVEV (reference sequence). CDR3 sequence (DNA): TGTGCCAGCAGTTTCGGGGATAACTACGAGCAGTACTTC. The encoded protein is CASSFGDNYEQYF.

This sequence joins TRBV19 and TRBJ2-4, with 8 bases identical to TRBD1. The germline V gene has CDR1 LNHDA and CDR2 SQIVND (reference sequence). Unmatched junction bases numbered 7, after V lost 5 bases and J lost 4 bases. The CDR3 sequence is 15 residues long. CDR3 loop: CASSAPRTGKNIQYF. For the CDR3, the DNA is TGTGCCAGTAGTGCACCAAGGACAGGGAAAAACATTCAGTACTTC.

This clone was observed a few times. The rearrangement uses TRBV19 and TRBJ2-1, with D possibly TRBD1 on 5 matching bases. This CDR3 is 13 amino acids long. V was pared by 3 bases and J by 9 bases, with 12 bases between. Germline values: CDR1 LNHDA, CDR2 SQIVND (reference sequence). CDR3 in DNA: TGTGCCAGTAGTATCTATACCCAGGGTGAGCAGTTCTTC. It specifies CASSIYTQGEQFF.